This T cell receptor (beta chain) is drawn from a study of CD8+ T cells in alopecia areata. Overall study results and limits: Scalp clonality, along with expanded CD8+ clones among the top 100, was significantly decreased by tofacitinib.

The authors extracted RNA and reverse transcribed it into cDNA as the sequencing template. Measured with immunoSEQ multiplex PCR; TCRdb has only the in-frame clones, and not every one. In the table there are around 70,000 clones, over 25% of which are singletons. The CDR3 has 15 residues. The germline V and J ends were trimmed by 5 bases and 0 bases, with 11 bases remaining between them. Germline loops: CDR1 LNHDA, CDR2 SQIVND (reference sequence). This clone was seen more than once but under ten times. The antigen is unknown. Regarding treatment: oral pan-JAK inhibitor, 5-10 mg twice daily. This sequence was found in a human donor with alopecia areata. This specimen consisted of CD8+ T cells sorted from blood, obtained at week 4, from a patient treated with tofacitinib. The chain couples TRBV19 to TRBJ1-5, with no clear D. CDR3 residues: CASSASAFSNQPQHF. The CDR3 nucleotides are TGTGCCAGTAGTGCCAGCGCCTTTAGCAATCAGCCCCAGCATTTT.